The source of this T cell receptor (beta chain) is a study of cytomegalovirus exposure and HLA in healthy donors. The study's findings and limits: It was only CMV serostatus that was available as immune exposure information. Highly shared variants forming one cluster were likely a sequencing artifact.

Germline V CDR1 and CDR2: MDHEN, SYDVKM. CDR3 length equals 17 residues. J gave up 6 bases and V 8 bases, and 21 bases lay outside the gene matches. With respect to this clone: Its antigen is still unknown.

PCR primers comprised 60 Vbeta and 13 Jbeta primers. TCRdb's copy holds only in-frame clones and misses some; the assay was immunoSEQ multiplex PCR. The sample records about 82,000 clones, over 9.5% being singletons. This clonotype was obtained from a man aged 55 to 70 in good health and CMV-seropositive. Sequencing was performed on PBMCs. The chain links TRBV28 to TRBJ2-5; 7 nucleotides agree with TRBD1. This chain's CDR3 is CASPPARGQAPFQTQYF. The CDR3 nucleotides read TGTGCCAGCCCCCCGGCGAGAGGACAGGCCCCGTTTCAGACCCAGTACTTC.